The sequence of this T cell receptor (beta chain) was determined in a study of cytomegalovirus exposure and HLA in healthy donors. Study results and limitations: Per a prior analysis, the majority of TCR beta V segments were productive roughly 87% or roughly 30% of the time.

The PCR used 60 Vbeta and 13 Jbeta primers. Sequencing used immunoSEQ multiplex PCR; TCRdb keeps in-frame clones, though not all of them. The sample lists about 160,000 clones, over 70% occurring once. This CDR3 comprises 13 residues. Trimming shortened V by 5 bases and J by 8 bases, and 13 bases separated the two germline ends. CDR1 and CDR2 (germline): SGHVS, FNYEAQ. Remarks on this clone: Its antigen is currently unknown.

What was sequenced was PBMCs. This receptor was taken from a man aged 18 to 30 in good health and CMV-seropositive. The V gene is TRBV7-6, the J gene TRBJ2-1; D is unclear. In DNA, the CDR3 is TGTGCCAGCAGCCCAAGCTTGATCGATGAGCAGTTCTTC. This translates into CASSPSLIDEQFF.